These T cell receptor beta chains were read from a single sample in a study of blood T cell repertoires in COVID-19. Clones were sequenced by immunoSEQ multiplex PCR, and TCRdb holds only the in-frame ones, with some missing. The top ten hold around 0.84% of the sample, which has roughly 250,000 clones, more than 85% seen once. The sample was peripheral blood. The receptors derive from a man aged 30 to 45 with acute or convalescent COVID-19. The CDR3 runs from the conserved cysteine through the conserved F or W. The D gene is left open where the match is weak. The size of a clone is reported for some rows only, either as once, few or many, or as a class for expanded clones.

v_call: TRBV14; d_call: TRBD2; cdr3_length: 16; clone_size: .; j_call: TRBJ2-5; cdr3_nt: TGTGCCAGCAGCCAAGATAGGCGGGAGGTCCGGGAGACCCAGTACTTC; cdr3_aa: CASSQDRREVRETQYF
v_call: TRBV28; d_call: TRBD2; cdr3_length: 11; clone_size: .; j_call: TRBJ2-5; cdr3_nt: TGTGCCAGCGGCGGGGGAGAGACCCAGTACTTC; cdr3_aa: CASGGGETQYF
v_call: TRBV11-2; d_call: TRBD2; cdr3_length: 16; clone_size: .; j_call: TRBJ2-3; cdr3_nt: TGTGCCAGCAGCTTAGTGGCGGGGGGGCAGTTAGATACGCAGTATTTT; cdr3_aa: CASSLVAGGQLDTQYF
v_call: TRBV30; d_call: .; cdr3_length: 14; clone_size: .; j_call: TRBJ2-7; cdr3_nt: TGTGCCTGGAGCACTAGCCAAACATCCTACGAGCAGTACTTC; cdr3_aa: CAWSTSQTSYEQYF
v_call: TRBV6-5; d_call: TRBD1; cdr3_length: 15; clone_size: .; j_call: TRBJ2-2; cdr3_nt: TGTGCCAGCAGTAGGGGGCGAGGGGGTTACGGGGAGCTGTTTTTT; cdr3_aa: CASSRGRGGYGELFF
v_call: TRBV19; d_call: .; cdr3_length: 15; clone_size: .; j_call: TRBJ1-2; cdr3_nt: TGTGCCAGTAGACCGGACGGGTGGGGCAACTATGGCTACACCTTC; cdr3_aa: CASRPDGWGNYGYTF
v_call: TRBV5-8; d_call: TRBD1; cdr3_length: 17; clone_size: .; j_call: TRBJ2-1; cdr3_nt: TGTGCCAGCAGCTTTACCCTCCCGGGACAGGGGCCTAATGAGCAGTTCTTC; cdr3_aa: CASSFTLPGQGPNEQFF
v_call: TRBV6-5; d_call: .; cdr3_length: 15; clone_size: .; j_call: TRBJ2-2; cdr3_nt: TGTGCCAGCAGTTACTTCCTAGGCATGTCCGGGGAGCTGTTTTTT; cdr3_aa: CASSYFLGMSGELFF
v_call: TRBV7-8; d_call: TRBD1; cdr3_length: 13; clone_size: .; j_call: TRBJ2-7; cdr3_nt: TGTGCCAGCAGCTTGACAGGGGACTACGAGCAGTACTTC; cdr3_aa: CASSLTGDYEQYF
v_call: TRBV7-9; d_call: TRBD1; cdr3_length: 15; clone_size: .; j_call: TRBJ1-1; cdr3_nt: TGTGCCTCAACAGGGGCCACAGCCAAGAACACTGAAGCTTTCTTT; cdr3_aa: CASTGATAKNTEAFF
v_call: TRBV2; d_call: TRBD2; cdr3_length: 13; clone_size: .; j_call: TRBJ2-3; cdr3_nt: TGTGCCAGCAAGACTAGCGATGGGGACACGCAGTATTTT; cdr3_aa: CASKTSDGDTQYF
v_call: TRBV19; d_call: .; cdr3_length: 14; clone_size: .; j_call: TRBJ1-4; cdr3_nt: TGTGCCACCCATGCGGGGGGCAGGAATGAAAAACTGTTTTTT; cdr3_aa: CATHAGGRNEKLFF
v_call: TRBV10-1; d_call: TRBD2; cdr3_length: 15; clone_size: .; j_call: TRBJ2-2; cdr3_nt: TGCGCCAGCAGTGCCCGGGAGGGCCCGAACGGGGAGCTGTTTTTT; cdr3_aa: CASSAREGPNGELFF
v_call: TRBV5-1; d_call: .; cdr3_length: 15; clone_size: .; j_call: TRBJ1-1; cdr3_nt: TGCGCCAGCAGCCCAGGCAACTCAGGGGTCCGAGAAGCTTTCTTT; cdr3_aa: CASSPGNSGVREAFF
v_call: TRBV27; d_call: TRBD2; cdr3_length: 13; clone_size: .; j_call: TRBJ2-3; cdr3_nt: TGTGCCAGCAGATCTAGCGGATCAGATACGCAGTATTTT; cdr3_aa: CASRSSGSDTQYF
v_call: TRBV9; d_call: TRBD2; cdr3_length: 16; clone_size: .; j_call: TRBJ2-1; cdr3_nt: TGTGCCAGCAGCGTAGACATAGCGGGACTAGGCAATGAGCAGTTCTTC; cdr3_aa: CASSVDIAGLGNEQFF
v_call: TRBV5-1; d_call: .; cdr3_length: 16; clone_size: .; j_call: TRBJ1-6; cdr3_nt: TGCGCCAGCAGCTTGGCCCGAGTCCGCTATAATTCACCCCTCCACTTT; cdr3_aa: CASSLARVRYNSPLHF
v_call: TRBV10-2; d_call: TRBD1; cdr3_length: 16; clone_size: .; j_call: TRBJ1-5; cdr3_nt: TGCGCCAGCATGCCGACAGGGGGCCTTGTTGGTCAGCCCCAGCATTTT; cdr3_aa: CASMPTGGLVGQPQHF
v_call: TRBV5-8; d_call: TRBD1; cdr3_length: 13; clone_size: .; j_call: TRBJ2-1; cdr3_nt: TGTGCCAGCAGCTTGGGACAGGGGGTCTCCGGGTTCTTC; cdr3_aa: CASSLGQGVSGFF
v_call: TRBV19; d_call: TRBD1; cdr3_length: 14; clone_size: .; j_call: TRBJ2-3; cdr3_nt: TGTGCCAGTAGTGGGTCGGACAGGACAGATACGCAGTATTTT; cdr3_aa: CASSGSDRTDTQYF
v_call: TRBV7-2; d_call: TRBD2; cdr3_length: 15; clone_size: .; j_call: TRBJ2-1; cdr3_nt: TGTGCCAGCAGCTTATGGCGGGGGGCGGTGGATGAGCAGTTCTTC; cdr3_aa: CASSLWRGAVDEQFF
v_call: TRBV11-2; d_call: .; cdr3_length: 13; clone_size: .; j_call: TRBJ1-5; cdr3_nt: TGTGCCAGCAGCTTAGTCCAGGGCCAGCCCCAGCATTTT; cdr3_aa: CASSLVQGQPQHF
v_call: TRBV28; d_call: .; cdr3_length: 12; clone_size: .; j_call: TRBJ1-5; cdr3_nt: TGTGCCAGCTACACTATCAATCAGCCCCAGCATTTT; cdr3_aa: CASYTINQPQHF
v_call: TRBV28; d_call: TRBD1; cdr3_length: 13; clone_size: many; j_call: TRBJ1-2; cdr3_nt: TGTGCCAGCAGGGGGACAGGCGGTGGCGGCTACACCTTC; cdr3_aa: CASRGTGGGGYTF
v_call: TRBV5-1; d_call: TRBD2; cdr3_length: 13; clone_size: once; j_call: TRBJ2-3; cdr3_nt: TGCGCCAGCAGCGTTACGGGAGGGGATACGCAGTATTTT; cdr3_aa: CASSVTGGDTQYF
v_call: TRBV30; d_call: TRBD1; cdr3_length: 15; clone_size: .; j_call: TRBJ1-5; cdr3_nt: TGTGCCTGGAGTTCCGGGACAGGGAGCAATCAGCCCCAGCATTTT; cdr3_aa: CAWSSGTGSNQPQHF
v_call: TRBV27; d_call: TRBD2; cdr3_length: 14; clone_size: few; j_call: TRBJ2-1; cdr3_nt: TGTGCCAGCGGGCGGACTAGCGGGAGCAATGAGCAGTTCTTC; cdr3_aa: CASGRTSGSNEQFF
v_call: TRBV4-1; d_call: .; cdr3_length: 16; clone_size: few; j_call: TRBJ1-4; cdr3_nt: TGCGCCAGCAGCCAAACCTACGGGAGGGCTAATGAAAAACTGTTTTTT; cdr3_aa: CASSQTYGRANEKLFF
v_call: TRBV24-1; d_call: TRBD1; cdr3_length: 17; clone_size: .; j_call: TRBJ2-7; cdr3_nt: TGTGCCACCCCCCTGGGGTCGGGACAGGGAATGACCTACGAGCAGTACTTC; cdr3_aa: CATPLGSGQGMTYEQYF
v_call: TRBV14; d_call: TRBD1; cdr3_length: 17; clone_size: .; j_call: TRBJ1-6; cdr3_nt: TGTGCCAGCAGCCAAGGGGGGACAGGGGGCGCGAGATCACCCCTCCACTTT; cdr3_aa: CASSQGGTGGARSPLHF
v_call: TRBV7-9; d_call: TRBD2; cdr3_length: 15; clone_size: .; j_call: TRBJ2-1; cdr3_nt: TGTGCCAGCAGCTCGACTAGCGGGAGGGCGGGGGAGCAGTTCTTC; cdr3_aa: CASSSTSGRAGEQFF
v_call: TRBV3-1/TRBV3-2; d_call: TRBD2; cdr3_length: 18; clone_size: once; j_call: TRBJ2-3; cdr3_nt: TGTGCCAGCAGCCGCTGGGGATTAGCGGGGCGAGGGGTAGATACGCAGTATTTT; cdr3_aa: CASSRWGLAGRGVDTQYF
v_call: TRBV5-6; d_call: TRBD1; cdr3_length: 15; clone_size: .; j_call: TRBJ2-7; cdr3_nt: TGTGCCAGCAGCCCCCGGGACAGGGTTCTCCACGAGCAGTACTTC; cdr3_aa: CASSPRDRVLHEQYF
v_call: TRBV7-7; d_call: .; cdr3_length: 15; clone_size: once; j_call: TRBJ2-5; cdr3_nt: TGTGCTAGCAGCTTAAACTGGGCGGGCCGCAAGACCCAGTACTTC; cdr3_aa: CASSLNWAGRKTQYF
v_call: TRBV11-2; d_call: TRBD1; cdr3_length: 16; clone_size: .; j_call: TRBJ1-3; cdr3_nt: TGTGCCAGCAGCAACAGGGGGCTAGGTTCTGGAAACACCATATATTTT; cdr3_aa: CASSNRGLGSGNTIYF
v_call: TRBV5-6; d_call: TRBD1; cdr3_length: 14; clone_size: .; j_call: TRBJ1-2; cdr3_nt: TGTGCCAGCAGCTTGGAGGGGGCGCCGAGGGGCTACACCTTC; cdr3_aa: CASSLEGAPRGYTF
v_call: TRBV7-9; d_call: TRBD1; cdr3_length: 15; clone_size: .; j_call: TRBJ1-2; cdr3_nt: TGTGCCAGCAACCAACCCTCGACAGGGGGCGATGGCTACACCTTC; cdr3_aa: CASNQPSTGGDGYTF
v_call: TRBV9; d_call: TRBD1; cdr3_length: 14; clone_size: .; j_call: TRBJ1-5; cdr3_nt: TGTGCCAGCAGTTTCTCACAGGGGGGTCAGCCCCAGCATTTT; cdr3_aa: CASSFSQGGQPQHF
v_call: TRBV6-6; d_call: .; cdr3_length: 15; clone_size: .; j_call: TRBJ1-2; cdr3_nt: TGTGCCAGCAGTTACACGGAGGGGTTGGCCTATGGCTACACCTTC; cdr3_aa: CASSYTEGLAYGYTF